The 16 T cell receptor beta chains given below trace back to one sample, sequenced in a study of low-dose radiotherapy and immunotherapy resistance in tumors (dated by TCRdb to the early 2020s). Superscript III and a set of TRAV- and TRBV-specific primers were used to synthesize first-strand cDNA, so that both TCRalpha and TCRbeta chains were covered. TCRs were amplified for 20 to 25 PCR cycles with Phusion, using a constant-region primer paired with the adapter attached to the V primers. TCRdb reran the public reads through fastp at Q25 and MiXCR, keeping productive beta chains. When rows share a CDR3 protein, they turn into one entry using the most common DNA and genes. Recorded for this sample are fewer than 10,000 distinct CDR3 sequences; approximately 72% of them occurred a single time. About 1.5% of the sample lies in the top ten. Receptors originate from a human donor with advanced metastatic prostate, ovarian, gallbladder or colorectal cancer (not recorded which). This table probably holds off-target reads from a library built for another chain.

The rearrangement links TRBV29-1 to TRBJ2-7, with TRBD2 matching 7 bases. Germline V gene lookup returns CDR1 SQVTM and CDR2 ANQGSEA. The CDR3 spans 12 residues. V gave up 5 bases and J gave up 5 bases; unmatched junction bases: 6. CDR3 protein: CSVRLASNEQYF. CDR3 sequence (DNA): TGCAGCGTTCGACTAGCATCAAACGAGCAGTACTTC.

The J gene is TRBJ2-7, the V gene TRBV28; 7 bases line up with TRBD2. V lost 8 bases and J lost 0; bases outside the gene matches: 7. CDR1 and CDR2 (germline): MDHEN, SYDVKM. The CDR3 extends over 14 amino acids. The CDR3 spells CASDRGVSSYEQYF. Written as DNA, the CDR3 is TGTGCCAGCGATCGGGGGGTTAGCTCCTACGAGCAGTACTTC.

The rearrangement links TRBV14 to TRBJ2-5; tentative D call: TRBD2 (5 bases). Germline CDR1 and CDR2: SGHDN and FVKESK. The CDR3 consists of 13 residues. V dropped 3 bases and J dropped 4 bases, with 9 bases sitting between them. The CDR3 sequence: CASSQSRGETQYF. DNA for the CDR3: TGTGCCAGCAGCCAGAGCCGGGGAGAGACCCAGTACTTC.

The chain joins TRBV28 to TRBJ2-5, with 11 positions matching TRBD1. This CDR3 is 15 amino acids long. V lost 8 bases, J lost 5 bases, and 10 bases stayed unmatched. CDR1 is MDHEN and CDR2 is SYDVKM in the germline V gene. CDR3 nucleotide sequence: TGTGCCAGCCGAGTTGGACAGGGGGCTTCGGAGACCCAGTACTTC. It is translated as CASRVGQGASETQYF.

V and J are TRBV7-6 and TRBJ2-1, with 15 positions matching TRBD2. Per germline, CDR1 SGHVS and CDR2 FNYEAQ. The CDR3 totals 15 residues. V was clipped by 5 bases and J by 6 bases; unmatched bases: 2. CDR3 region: CASSQGLAGGNEQFF. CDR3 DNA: TGTGCCAGCAGCCAGGGACTAGCGGGAGGCAATGAGCAGTTCTTC.

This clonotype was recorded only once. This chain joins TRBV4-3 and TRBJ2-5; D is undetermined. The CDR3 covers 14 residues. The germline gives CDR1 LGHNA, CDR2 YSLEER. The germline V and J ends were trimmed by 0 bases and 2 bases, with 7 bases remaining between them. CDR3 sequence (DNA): TGCGCCAGCAGCCAAGATTGGGGACAAGAGACCCAGTACTTC. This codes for CASSQDWGQETQYF.

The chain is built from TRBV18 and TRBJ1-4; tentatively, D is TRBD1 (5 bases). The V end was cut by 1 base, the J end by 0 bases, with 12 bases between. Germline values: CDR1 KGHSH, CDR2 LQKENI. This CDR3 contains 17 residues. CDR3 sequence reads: CASSPQGQGATNEKLFF. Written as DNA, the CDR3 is TGTGCCAGCTCACCACAGGGCCAGGGTGCAACTAATGAAAAACTGTTTTTT.

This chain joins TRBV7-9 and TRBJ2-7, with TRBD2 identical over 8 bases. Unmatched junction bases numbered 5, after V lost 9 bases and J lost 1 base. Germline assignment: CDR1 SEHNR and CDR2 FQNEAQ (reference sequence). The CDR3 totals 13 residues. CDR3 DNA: TGTGCCAGTCGGCGGGGGGAGTCCTACGAGCAGTACTTC. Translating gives CASRRGESYEQYF.

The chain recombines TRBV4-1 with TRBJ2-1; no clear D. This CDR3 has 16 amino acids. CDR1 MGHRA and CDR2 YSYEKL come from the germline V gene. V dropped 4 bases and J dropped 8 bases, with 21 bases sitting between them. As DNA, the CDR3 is TGCGCCAGCAGCCCCGAACCCTATACCCTGGTGGATGAGCAGTTCTTC. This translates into CASSPEPYTLVDEQFF.

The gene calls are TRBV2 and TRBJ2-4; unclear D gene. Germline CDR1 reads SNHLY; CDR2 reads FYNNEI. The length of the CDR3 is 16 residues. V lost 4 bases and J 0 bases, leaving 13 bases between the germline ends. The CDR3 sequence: CASSGYIGVAKNIQYF. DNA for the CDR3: TGTGCCAGCAGTGGCTACATCGGAGTAGCCAAAAACATTCAGTACTTC.

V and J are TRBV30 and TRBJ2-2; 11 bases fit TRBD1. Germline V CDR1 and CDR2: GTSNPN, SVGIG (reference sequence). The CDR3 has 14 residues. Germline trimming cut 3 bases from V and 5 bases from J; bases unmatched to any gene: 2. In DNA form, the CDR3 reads TGTGCCTGGAGGGGGACAGGGGGAACCGGGGAGCTGTTTTTT. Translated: CAWRGTGGTGELFF.

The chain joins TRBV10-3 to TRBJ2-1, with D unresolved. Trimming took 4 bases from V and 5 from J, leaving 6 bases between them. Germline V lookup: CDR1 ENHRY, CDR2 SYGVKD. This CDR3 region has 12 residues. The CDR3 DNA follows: TGTGCCATCAGTGTGGGAAACAATGAGCAGTTCTTC. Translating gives CAISVGNNEQFF.

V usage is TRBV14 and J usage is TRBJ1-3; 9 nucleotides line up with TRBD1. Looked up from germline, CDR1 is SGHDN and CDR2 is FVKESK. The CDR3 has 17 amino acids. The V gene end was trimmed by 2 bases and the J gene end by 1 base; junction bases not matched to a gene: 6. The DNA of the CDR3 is TGTGCCAGCAGCCAAATATCGGGACAGGGTTCTGGAAACACCATATATTTT. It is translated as CASSQISGQGSGNTIYF.

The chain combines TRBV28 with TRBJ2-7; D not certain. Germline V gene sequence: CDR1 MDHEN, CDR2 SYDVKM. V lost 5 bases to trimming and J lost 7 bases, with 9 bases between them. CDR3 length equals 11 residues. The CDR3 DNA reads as TGTGCCAGCAGTGGGCAAAGGGAGCAGTACTTC. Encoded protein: CASSGQREQYF.

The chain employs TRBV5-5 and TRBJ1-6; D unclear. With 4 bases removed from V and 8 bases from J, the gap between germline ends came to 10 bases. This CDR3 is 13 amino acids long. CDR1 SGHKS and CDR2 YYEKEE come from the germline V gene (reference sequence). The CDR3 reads CASSPEADSPLHF. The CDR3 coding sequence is TGTGCCAGCAGCCCCGAGGCGGATTCACCCCTCCACTTT.

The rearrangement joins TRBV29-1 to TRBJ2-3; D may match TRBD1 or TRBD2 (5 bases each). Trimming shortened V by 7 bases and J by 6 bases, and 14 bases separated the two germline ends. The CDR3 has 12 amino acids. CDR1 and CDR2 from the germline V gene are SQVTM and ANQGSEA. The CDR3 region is CSADTWDDTQYF. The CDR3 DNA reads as TGCAGCGCCGACACATGGGACGATACGCAGTATTTT.